This record covers a single T cell receptor (beta chain). Its target is unknown. The data originate from a study of cytomegalovirus exposure and HLA in healthy donors. Overall study results and limits: A few CMV-associated chains proved CMV antigen-specific in vitro.

The PCR made use of 60 Vbeta and 13 Jbeta primers. The assay was immunoSEQ multiplex PCR, and TCRdb's table has in-frame clones only and misses some. The sample consists of around 140,000 clones, approximately 71% of them appearing once. V gave up 8 bases and J gave up 12 bases; unmatched junction bases: 9. Germline V gives CDR1 MNHEY, CDR2 SVGAGI. The CDR3 length is 13 residues. This sequence originates from a woman aged 55-75 years in good health and CMV-seronegative. Sequencing was carried out using PBMCs. V gene TRBV6-5 combines with J gene TRBJ1-4, with 10 positions matching TRBD1. This CDR3 reads CASRQGAERELFF. CDR3 sequence (DNA): TGTGCCAGCCGACAGGGGGCGGAAAGGGAACTGTTTTTT.